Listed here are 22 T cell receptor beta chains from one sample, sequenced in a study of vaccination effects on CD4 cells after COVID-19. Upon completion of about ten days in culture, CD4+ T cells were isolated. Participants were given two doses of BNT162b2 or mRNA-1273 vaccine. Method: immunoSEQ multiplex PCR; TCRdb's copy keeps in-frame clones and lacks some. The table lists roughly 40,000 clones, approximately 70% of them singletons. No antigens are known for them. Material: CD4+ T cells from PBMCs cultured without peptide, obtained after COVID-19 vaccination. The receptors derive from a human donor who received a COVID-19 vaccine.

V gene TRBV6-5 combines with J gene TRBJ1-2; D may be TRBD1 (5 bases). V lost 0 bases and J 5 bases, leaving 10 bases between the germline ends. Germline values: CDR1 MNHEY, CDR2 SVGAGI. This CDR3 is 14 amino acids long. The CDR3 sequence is CASSYSAGKYGYTF. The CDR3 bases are TGTGCCAGCAGTTACTCAGCAGGGAAGTATGGCTACACCTTC.

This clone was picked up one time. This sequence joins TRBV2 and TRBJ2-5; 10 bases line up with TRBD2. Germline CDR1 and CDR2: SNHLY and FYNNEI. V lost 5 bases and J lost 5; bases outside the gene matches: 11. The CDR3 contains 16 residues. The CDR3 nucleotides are TGTGCCAGCAGTCCAAATCTAGCGGGGGCGGGGGAGACCCAGTACTTC. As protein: CASSPNLAGAGETQYF.

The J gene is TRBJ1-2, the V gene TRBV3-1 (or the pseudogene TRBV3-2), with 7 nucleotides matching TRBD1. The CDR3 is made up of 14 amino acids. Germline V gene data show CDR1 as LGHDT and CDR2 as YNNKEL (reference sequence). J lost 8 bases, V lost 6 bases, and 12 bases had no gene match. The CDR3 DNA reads TGTGCCAGCAGTGCCGGGACAGATGCTTTGGGCTACACCTTC. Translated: CASSAGTDALGYTF.

The CDR3 DNA is TGTGCCAGCAGTCCCACCGGGGGGAGCAATCAGCCCCAGCATTTT. Its protein is CASSPTGGSNQPQHF. The genes are TRBV25-1 and TRBJ1-5, with D possibly matching TRBD1 (5 bases). The CDR3 spans 15 residues. V was pared by 5 bases and J by 1 base, with 12 bases between. Looked up from germline, CDR1 is MGHDK and CDR2 is SYGVNS.

The DNA for the CDR3 is TGTGCCAGCAGTTTACGGACAGGGGAGTATGGCTACACCTTC. It codes for CASSLRTGEYGYTF. The chain uses TRBV27 and TRBJ1-2; 9 nucleotides align to TRBD1. The CDR3 covers 14 residues. Looked up from germline, CDR1 is MNHEY and CDR2 is SMNVEV (reference sequence). V lost 2 bases and J lost 5; bases outside the gene matches: 3.

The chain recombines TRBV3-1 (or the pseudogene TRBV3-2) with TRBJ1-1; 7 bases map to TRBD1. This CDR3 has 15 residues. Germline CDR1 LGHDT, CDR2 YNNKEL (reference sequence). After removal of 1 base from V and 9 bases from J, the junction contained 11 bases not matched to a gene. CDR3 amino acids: CASSQGHLTGFKAFF. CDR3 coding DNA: TGTGCCAGCAGCCAAGGACACCTGACAGGGTTTAAAGCTTTCTTT.

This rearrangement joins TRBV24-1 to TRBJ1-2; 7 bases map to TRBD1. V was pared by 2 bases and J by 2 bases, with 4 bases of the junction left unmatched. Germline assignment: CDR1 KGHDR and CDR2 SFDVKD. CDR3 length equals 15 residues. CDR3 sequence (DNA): TGTGCCACCAGTGATTCTACGACAGGGAACTATGGCTACACCTTC. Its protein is CATSDSTTGNYGYTF.

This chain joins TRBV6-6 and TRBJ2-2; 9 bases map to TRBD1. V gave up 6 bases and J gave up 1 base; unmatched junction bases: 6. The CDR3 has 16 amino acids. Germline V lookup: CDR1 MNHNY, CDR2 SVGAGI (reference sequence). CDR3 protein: CASRRRTGENTGELFF. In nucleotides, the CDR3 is TGTGCCAGCAGACGAAGGACAGGGGAGAACACCGGGGAGCTGTTTTTT.

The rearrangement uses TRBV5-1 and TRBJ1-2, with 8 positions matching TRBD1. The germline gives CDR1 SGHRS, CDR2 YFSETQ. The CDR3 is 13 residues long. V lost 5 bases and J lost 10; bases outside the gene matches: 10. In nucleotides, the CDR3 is TGCGCCAGCAGATTCCAGGGGGCGCCCCACTACACCTTC. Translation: CASRFQGAPHYTF.

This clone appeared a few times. The CDR3 here is CASSPTTGLRNTIYF. CDR3 coding DNA: TGTGCCAGCAGCCCAACGACAGGTTTGAGAAACACCATATATTTT. This chain connects TRBV5-5 to TRBJ1-3; tentatively, D is TRBD1 (6 bases). The CDR3 loop spans 15 amino acids. The germline V gene has CDR1 SGHKS and CDR2 YYEKEE (reference sequence). V lost 4 bases and J 5 bases, leaving 16 bases between the germline ends.

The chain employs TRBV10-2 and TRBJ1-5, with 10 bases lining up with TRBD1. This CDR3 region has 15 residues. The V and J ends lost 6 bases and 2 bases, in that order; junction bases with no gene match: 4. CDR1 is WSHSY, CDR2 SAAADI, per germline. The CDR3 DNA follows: TGCGCCAGCAGCGACGGGACAGGGGGCAATCAGCCCCAGCATTTT. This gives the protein CASSDGTGGNQPQHF.

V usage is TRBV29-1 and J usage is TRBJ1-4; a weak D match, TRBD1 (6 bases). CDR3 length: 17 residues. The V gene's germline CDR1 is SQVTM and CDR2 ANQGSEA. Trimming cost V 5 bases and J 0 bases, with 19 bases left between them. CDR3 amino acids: CSVSTGSSMATNEKLFF. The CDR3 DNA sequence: TGCAGCGTTTCAACAGGGTCGTCAATGGCAACTAATGAAAAACTGTTTTTT.

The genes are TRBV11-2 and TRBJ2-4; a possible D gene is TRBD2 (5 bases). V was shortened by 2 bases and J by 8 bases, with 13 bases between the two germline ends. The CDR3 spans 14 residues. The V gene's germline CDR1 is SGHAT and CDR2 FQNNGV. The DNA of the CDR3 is TGTGCCAGCAGCTTACGAGGGTGGGGAGACATTCAGTACTTC. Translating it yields CASSLRGWGDIQYF.

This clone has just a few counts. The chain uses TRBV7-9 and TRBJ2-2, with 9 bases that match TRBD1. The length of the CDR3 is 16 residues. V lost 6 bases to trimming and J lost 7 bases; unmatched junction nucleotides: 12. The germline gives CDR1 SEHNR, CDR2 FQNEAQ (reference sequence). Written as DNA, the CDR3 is TGTGCCAGCAGTTCAAGACGGACAGGGGACAGCGGGGAGCTGTTTTTT. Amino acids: CASSSRRTGDSGELFF.

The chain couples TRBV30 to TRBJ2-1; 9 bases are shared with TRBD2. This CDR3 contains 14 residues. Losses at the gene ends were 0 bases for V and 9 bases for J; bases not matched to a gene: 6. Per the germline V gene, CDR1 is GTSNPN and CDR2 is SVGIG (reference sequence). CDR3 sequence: CAWSVGGGAFEQFF. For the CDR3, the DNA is TGTGCCTGGAGTGTTGGCGGGGGGGCATTTGAGCAGTTCTTC.

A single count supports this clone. CDR3 protein: CASSQITSSSYNEQFF. Here the CDR3 DNA reads TGTGCCAGCAGTCAGATTACTAGCAGTTCCTACAATGAGCAGTTCTTC. The chain recombines TRBV27 with TRBJ2-1, with D possibly TRBD2 on 6 matching bases. The V and J ends lost 5 bases and 1 base respectively, with 15 bases between them. The germline gives CDR1 MNHEY, CDR2 SMNVEV (reference sequence). The length of the CDR3 is 16 residues.

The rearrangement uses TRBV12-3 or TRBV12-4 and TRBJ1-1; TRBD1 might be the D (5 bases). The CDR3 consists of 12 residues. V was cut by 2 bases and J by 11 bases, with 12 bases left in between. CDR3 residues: CASSLSGRGAFF. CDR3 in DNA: TGTGCCAGCAGTTTATCAGGGCGGGGGGCTTTCTTT.

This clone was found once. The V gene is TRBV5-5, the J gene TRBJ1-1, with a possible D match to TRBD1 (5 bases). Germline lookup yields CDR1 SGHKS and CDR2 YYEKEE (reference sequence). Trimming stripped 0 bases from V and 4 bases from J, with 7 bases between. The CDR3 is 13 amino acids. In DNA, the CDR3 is TGTGCCAGCAGCTTGGCAGGGCTCACTGAAGCTTTCTTT. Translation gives CASSLAGLTEAFF.

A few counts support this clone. This CDR3 reads CASSLETSNQPQHF. For the CDR3, the DNA is TGTGCCAGCAGCTTAGAAACTAGCAATCAGCCCCAGCATTTT. The chain uses TRBV7-9 and TRBJ1-5, with no clear D. V was trimmed by 1 base and J by 0 bases, leaving 4 bases between them. Germline lookup yields CDR1 SEHNR and CDR2 FQNEAQ (reference sequence). This CDR3 region has 14 residues.

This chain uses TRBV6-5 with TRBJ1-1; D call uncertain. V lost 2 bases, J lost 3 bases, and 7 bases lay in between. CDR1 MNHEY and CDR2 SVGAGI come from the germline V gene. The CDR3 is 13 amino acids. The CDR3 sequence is CASSYRSYTEAFF. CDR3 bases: TGTGCCAGCAGTTACAGAAGTTACACTGAAGCTTTCTTT.

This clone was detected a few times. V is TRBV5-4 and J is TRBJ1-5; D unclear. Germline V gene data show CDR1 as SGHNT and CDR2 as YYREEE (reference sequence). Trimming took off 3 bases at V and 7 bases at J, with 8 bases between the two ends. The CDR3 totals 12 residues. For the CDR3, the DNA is TGTGCCAGCAGCTCTACGGGGCAGCCCCAGCATTTT. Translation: CASSSTGQPQHF.

The CDR3 coding sequence is TGTGCCAGCTCATCACAGGACCGCGGGTTTGGCGGCTACACCTTC. This gives the protein CASSSQDRGFGGYTF. The chain links TRBV18 to TRBJ1-2; TRBD1 is a possible D gene (5 bases). The V and J ends lost 5 bases and 8 bases respectively, with 21 bases between them. The germline V gene encodes CDR1 KGHSH and CDR2 LQKENI. This CDR3 spans 15 amino acids.